This passage covers 16 T cell receptor beta chains from one sample sequenced in a study of blood T cell repertoires in COVID-19. The repertoire was sequenced with immunoSEQ multiplex PCR; TCRdb's copy has only in-frame clones and lacks some. The sample shows under 200,000 clones, roughly 90% of them seen only once. The specimen was PBMCs or T cells enriched from blood (not recorded which). Receptors originate from a woman aged 18-29 years who had recovered from COVID-19.

V usage is TRBV29-1 and J usage is TRBJ1-1; a weak D match, TRBD1 (5 bases). This CDR3 is built from 14 residues. The germline V gene encodes CDR1 SQVTM and CDR2 ANQGSEA. Trimming left V 5 bases short and J 0 bases short, with 13 bases between. The CDR3 spells CSVQKDSLNTEAFF. CDR3 sequence (DNA): TGCAGCGTTCAGAAAGACAGCCTGAACACTGAAGCTTTCTTT.

This rearrangement joins TRBV5-1 to TRBJ2-7, with 8 bases identical to TRBD1. CDR1 is SGHRS, CDR2 YFSETQ, per germline. The trim removed 7 bases at V and 3 bases at J, leaving 9 bases unmatched. The CDR3 sequence is 14 residues long. CDR3 DNA sequence: TGCGCCAGCGGACCTGGGACAGGAATCTACGAGCAGTACTTC. Protein product: CASGPGTGIYEQYF.

V and J are TRBV27 and TRBJ2-2, with 7 bases identical to TRBD1. The germline V gene has CDR1 MNHEY and CDR2 SMNVEV (reference sequence). V shed 5 bases and J 6 bases; nucleotides not matched to a gene: 12. CDR3 length equals 16 residues. The CDR3: CASSPTGVRGPGELFF. The CDR3 DNA sequence: TGTGCCAGCAGTCCTACAGGGGTGAGGGGTCCCGGGGAGCTGTTTTTT.

J is TRBJ2-3 and V is TRBV7-9; D is undetermined. Germline loops: CDR1 SEHNR, CDR2 FQNEAQ (reference sequence). V lost 1 base and J 5 bases, leaving 7 bases between the germline ends. This CDR3 has 13 residues. Here the CDR3 reads CASSLGGLDTQYF. CDR3 DNA: TGTGCCAGCAGCTTAGGTGGGCTAGATACGCAGTATTTT. Full variable domain (remainder filled in from reference TRBV7-9 and TRBJ2-3): DTGVSQNPRHKITKRGQNVTFRCDPISEHNRLYWYRQTLGQGPEFLTYFQNEAQLEKSRLLSDRFSAERPKGSFSTLEIQRTEQGDSAMYLCASSLGGLDTQYFGPGTRLTVL.

J is TRBJ1-1 and V is TRBV11-2, with unresolved D. Trimming cost V 1 base and J 10 bases, with 10 bases left between them. There are 12 residues in the CDR3. Germline lookup yields CDR1 SGHAT and CDR2 FQNNGV. CDR3 amino acids: CASSLVGSRAFF. The CDR3 bases are TGTGCCAGCAGCTTAGTGGGCTCCAGAGCTTTCTTT.

The CDR3 spells CASSPSPGMTGELFF. DNA of the CDR3: TGTGCCAGCAGCCCAAGCCCAGGGATGACCGGGGAGCTGTTTTTT. The chain links TRBV7-7 to TRBJ2-2; TRBD1 is a possible D gene (5 bases). Trimming shortened V by 5 bases and J by 5 bases, and 15 bases separated the two germline ends. The CDR3 has 15 residues. CDR1 is SSHAT, CDR2 FNYEAQ, per germline (reference sequence).

The V call is TRBV10-2, the J call TRBJ2-7, with TRBD2 identical over 8 bases. The CDR3 sequence is 14 residues long. Germline V gene data show CDR1 as WSHSY and CDR2 as SAAADI. Trimming removed 2 bases from V and 4 bases from J; junction bases left unmatched: 4. The CDR3 loop reads CASSELGGAYEQYF. DNA of the CDR3: TGCGCCAGCAGTGAGCTCGGGGGGGCTTACGAGCAGTACTTC.

This chain links TRBV7-6 with TRBJ2-2; D is perhaps TRBD1 (5 bases). Germline V gene lookup returns CDR1 SGHVS and CDR2 FNYEAQ. V was cut by 1 base and J by 4 bases, with 10 bases left in between. The CDR3 sequence is 15 residues long. This CDR3 is CASSLGAQGTGELFF. The CDR3 DNA is TGTGCCAGCAGCTTAGGGGCCCAGGGCACCGGGGAGCTGTTTTTT.

The J gene is TRBJ2-7, the V gene TRBV5-1; D call uncertain. V lost 3 bases and J 1 base, leaving 20 bases between the germline ends. CDR1 is SGHRS and CDR2 is YFSETQ in the germline V gene. CDR3 length: 17 residues. The CDR3 loop reads CASSSSLSFTVSYEQYF. Written as DNA, the CDR3 is TGCGCCAGCAGCTCTAGTCTCAGTTTTACGGTTTCCTACGAGCAGTACTTC. Combining the CDR3 with reference TRBV5-1 and TRBJ2-7 gives the whole variable domain KAGVTQTPRYLIKTRGQQVTLSCSPISGHRSVSWYQQTPGQGLQFLFEYFSETQRNKGNFPGRFSGRQFSNSRSEMNVSTLELGDSALYLCASSSSLSFTVSYEQYFGPGTRLTVT.

The chain is built from TRBV19 and TRBJ2-5; D possibly corresponds to TRBD2 (6 bases). The V gene lost 0 bases and the J gene lost 5 bases, with 16 bases spanning the gap. Germline assignment: CDR1 LNHDA and CDR2 SQIVND (reference sequence). The CDR3 consists of 16 residues. CDR3 sequence: CASSIDGGWPGETQYF. DNA of the CDR3: TGTGCCAGTAGTATAGACGGAGGGTGGCCAGGGGAGACCCAGTACTTC.

The chain is built from TRBV4-1 and TRBJ1-6, with D perhaps TRBD1 (5 bases). This CDR3 is 18 amino acids long. Looked up from germline, CDR1 is MGHRA and CDR2 is YSYEKL. The germline V and J ends were trimmed by 0 bases and 5 bases, with 17 bases remaining between them. The CDR3 DNA follows: TGCGCCAGCAGCCAAGACGTCCCGATTCAGGGTCATAATTCACCCCTCCACTTT. Translated: CASSQDVPIQGHNSPLHF.

This clone was observed a few times. The V gene is TRBV7-2, the J gene TRBJ1-5; 9 nucleotides agree with TRBD1. Germline loops: CDR1 SGHTA, CDR2 FQGNSA. The CDR3 covers 17 residues. Trimming at V came to 5 bases and at J to 4 bases, leaving 12 bases not matched to a gene. The chain's CDR3 is CASSPSLRQGVNQPQHF. The CDR3 coding sequence is TGTGCCAGCAGCCCCAGCCTCCGACAGGGGGTAAATCAGCCCCAGCATTTT.

Here the CDR3 reads CATSDSQGPRRGDTQYF. The CDR3 bases are TGTGCCACCAGTGATTCCCAAGGTCCCCGTAGGGGAGATACGCAGTATTTT. The chain carries TRBV24-1 and TRBJ2-3; D is possibly TRBD1 (5 bases). V shed 2 bases and J shed 5 bases, with 19 bases lying between them. This CDR3 has 17 residues. CDR1 KGHDR and CDR2 SFDVKD come from the germline V gene.

The chain combines TRBV7-9 with TRBJ2-1, with D hard to call. CDR1 and CDR2 from the germline V gene are SEHNR and FQNEAQ (reference sequence). V gave up 4 bases and J gave up 0 bases, with 10 bases separating them. The CDR3 contains 15 residues. The CDR3 protein is CASSSPVSSYNEQFF. The CDR3 nucleotides are TGTGCCAGCAGCTCCCCCGTGAGCTCCTACAATGAGCAGTTCTTC.

The chain couples TRBV27 to TRBJ2-3; tentative D call: TRBD1 (6 bases). With 0 bases removed from V and 0 bases from J, the gap between germline ends came to 10 bases. This CDR3 has 16 amino acids. Per the germline V gene, CDR1 is MNHEY and CDR2 is SMNVEV (reference sequence). The CDR3 region has the DNA TGTGCCAGCAGTTTATCAAGCAGGGGAAGCACAGATACGCAGTATTTT. It translates to CASSLSSRGSTDTQYF.

This sequence joins TRBV10-1 and TRBJ1-2, with D hard to call. There are 14 residues in the CDR3. Germline-derived CDR1 and CDR2 are WNHNN and SYGVQD (reference sequence). With 0 bases removed from V and 8 bases from J, the gap between germline ends came to 13 bases. The CDR3 here is CASSESLLSEGYTF. DNA for the CDR3: TGCGCCAGCAGTGAGTCGTTATTGTCGGAGGGCTACACCTTC.